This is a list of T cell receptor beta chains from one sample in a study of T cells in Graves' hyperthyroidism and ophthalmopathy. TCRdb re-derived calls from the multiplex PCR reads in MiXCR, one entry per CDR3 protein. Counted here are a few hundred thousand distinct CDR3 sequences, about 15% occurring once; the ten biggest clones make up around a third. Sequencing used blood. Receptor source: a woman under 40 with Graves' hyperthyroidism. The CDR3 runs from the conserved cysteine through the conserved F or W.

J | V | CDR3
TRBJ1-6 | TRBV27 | CASSWDRADNSPLHF
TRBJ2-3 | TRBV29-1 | CSARGGRTDTQYF
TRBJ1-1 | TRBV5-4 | CASSGEVSVNTEAFF
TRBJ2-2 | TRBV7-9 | CASSLILANTGELFF
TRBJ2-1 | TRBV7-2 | CASSSGNPGNEQFF
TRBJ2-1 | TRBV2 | CASSLSTGVVNEQFF
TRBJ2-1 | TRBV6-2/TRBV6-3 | CASSDSDRGGEQFF
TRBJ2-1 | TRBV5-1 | CASGTSGTFEQFF
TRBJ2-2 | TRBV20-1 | CSARPRTKNTGELFF
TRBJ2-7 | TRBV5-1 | CASSTIPGSQGEQYF
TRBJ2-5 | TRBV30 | CAWSVPSSDHRKTQYF
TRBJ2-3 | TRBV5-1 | CASSQTGTSGTDTQYF
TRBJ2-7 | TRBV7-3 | CASSAGKHYEQYF
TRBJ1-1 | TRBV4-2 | CASSQEVLDRAFF
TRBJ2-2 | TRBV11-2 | CASRPQGTNTGELFF
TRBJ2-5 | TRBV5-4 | CASKGGEPGQDWETQYF
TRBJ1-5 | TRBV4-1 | CASSLRPDRNPHQPQHF
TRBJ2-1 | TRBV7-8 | CASSLAQWDSYNEQFF
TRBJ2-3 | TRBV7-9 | CASSSLTGARRDHTQYF
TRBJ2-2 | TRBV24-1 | CATRPLGNTGELFF
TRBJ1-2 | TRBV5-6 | CASSLPGTGVGYTF
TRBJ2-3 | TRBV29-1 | CSVEPPSGGTDTQYF
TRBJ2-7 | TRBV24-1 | CATSDKVAGGPIRVYEQYF
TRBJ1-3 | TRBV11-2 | CASSRDRAHSGNTIYF